What follows are 24 T cell receptor beta chains derived from one specimen sequenced in a study of blood T cell repertoires in COVID-19. The method was immunoSEQ multiplex PCR; TCRdb's version includes in-frame clones alone and lacks a portion of them. The sample carries around 220,000 clones, 70% to 90% recorded once. Sample: peripheral blood. The receptors were gathered from a woman aged 50 to 65 with acute or convalescent COVID-19.

The chain recombines TRBV7-8 with TRBJ1-2; D gene uncertain. The germline V gene encodes CDR1 SGHVS and CDR2 FQNEAQ. With 5 bases removed from V and 4 bases from J, the gap between germline ends came to 8 bases. CDR3 length: 12 residues. CDR3 residues: CASSPDFYGYTF. For the CDR3, the DNA is TGTGCCAGCAGCCCAGACTTCTATGGCTACACCTTC. The full variable domain, rest sourced from reference TRBV7-8 and TRBJ1-2, is GAGVSQSPRYKVAKRGQDVALRCDPISGHVSLFWYQQALGQGPEFLTYFQNEAQLDKSGLPSDRFFAERPEGSVSTLKIQRTQQEDSAVYLCASSPDFYGYTFGSGTRLTVV.

The CDR3 region has the DNA TGTGCCAGCTCACCATTTGGGAGAAGTTACAATGAGCAGTTCTTC. Translating it yields CASSPFGRSYNEQFF. The chain carries TRBV18 and TRBJ2-1, with D possibly being TRBD2 (5 bases). Between the trimmed V and J ends, which lost 2 bases and 4 bases, there was a span of 12 bases. Germline V gives CDR1 KGHSH, CDR2 LQKENI. CDR3 length: 15 amino acids.

The rearrangement uses TRBV12-3 or TRBV12-4 and TRBJ1-2; the D gene is possibly TRBD1 (6 bases). The CDR3 contains 13 residues. Trimming cost V 4 bases and J 12 bases, with 18 bases left between them. CDR3 bases: TGTGCCAGCAGTTCCCAACGGGACACGTTGCACACCTTC. This translates into CASSSQRDTLHTF.

There are a few counts of this clone. CDR3 in amino acids: CASSLTAWNTEAFF. DNA for the CDR3: TGTGCCAGCAGCTTAACAGCTTGGAACACTGAAGCTTTCTTT. V gene TRBV11-3 combines with J gene TRBJ1-1; the D is unclear. Germline CDR1 reads SGHNT; CDR2 reads YENEEA. The CDR3 runs to 14 residues. The germline V and J ends were trimmed by 2 bases and 1 base, with 8 bases remaining between them. The full variable domain, rest sourced from reference TRBV11-3 and TRBJ1-1, is EAGVVQSPRYKIIEKKQPVAFWCNPISGHNTLYWYLQNLGQGPELLIRYENEEAVDDSQLPKDRFSAERLKGVDSTLKIQPAELGDSAVYLCASSLTAWNTEAFFGQGTRLTVV.

This rearrangement joins TRBV4-1 to TRBJ2-7; TRBD2 aligns across 12 bases. CDR1 is MGHRA and CDR2 is YSYEKL in the germline V gene. The V gene end was trimmed by 0 bases and the J gene end by 0 bases; junction bases not matched to a gene: 6. The CDR3 has 18 amino acids. The CDR3 here is CASSQESGLAGSSYEQYF. Written as DNA, the CDR3 is TGCGCCAGCAGCCAAGAATCGGGACTAGCGGGCTCCTCCTACGAGCAGTACTTC.

As DNA, the CDR3 is TGCGCCAGCAGCCAAGACCCCGCGTCCTACGAGCAGTACTTC. Residues: CASSQDPASYEQYF. This chain joins TRBV4-1 and TRBJ2-7; no firm D call. V was cut by 0 bases and J by 1 base, with 7 bases left in between. The germline V gene has CDR1 MGHRA and CDR2 YSYEKL. This CDR3 contains 14 residues.

The chain carries TRBV30 and TRBJ2-2, with TRBD1 identical over 9 bases. V lost 2 bases, J lost 2 bases, and 6 bases stayed unmatched. The CDR3 is 16 residues long. Germline V gene data show CDR1 as GTSNPN and CDR2 as SVGIG (reference sequence). CDR3 DNA: TGTGCCTGGAGTCCCGGACAGGGGCCAAACACCGGGGAGCTGTTTTTT. As protein: CAWSPGQGPNTGELFF.

The J gene is TRBJ2-7, the V gene TRBV7-2; D possibly corresponds to TRBD2 (5 bases). The CDR3 runs to 15 residues. V was pared by 2 bases and J by 8 bases, with 19 bases between. Looked up from germline, CDR1 is SGHTA and CDR2 is FQGNSA. The CDR3 sequence: CASSLITSNQLKQYF. Written as DNA, the CDR3 is TGTGCCAGCAGCTTAATCACTAGTAATCAGCTCAAGCAGTACTTC. The whole variable domain, remainder taken from reference TRBV7-2 and TRBJ2-7, is GAGVSQSPSNKVTEKGKDVELRCDPISGHTALYWYRQSLGQGLEFLIYFQGNSAPDKSGLPSDRFSAERTGGSVSTLTIQRTQQEDSAVYLCASSLITSNQLKQYFGPGTRLTVT.

The V call is TRBV5-1, the J call TRBJ2-7; tentatively, D is TRBD1 (6 bases). The V and J ends lost 7 bases and 2 bases respectively, with 16 bases between them. Germline CDR1 reads SGHRS; CDR2 reads YFSETQ. The CDR3 contains 14 residues. The CDR3 protein is CASPGQSAPYEQYF. The CDR3, as DNA: TGCGCCAGCCCCGGACAGTCCGCCCCCTACGAGCAGTACTTC.

The V and J genes are TRBV19 and TRBJ2-7; TRBD1 agrees at 7 bases. V was clipped by 4 bases and J by 1 base; unmatched bases: 7. Germline values: CDR1 LNHDA, CDR2 SQIVND (reference sequence). The CDR3 totals 15 residues. This CDR3 reads CASSKSNRGSYEQYF. The CDR3 bases are TGTGCCAGTAGTAAAAGCAACAGGGGATCCTACGAGCAGTACTTC.

This clone was counted a single time. CDR3 bases: TGTGCCAGCAGTTATACTAGACGAGAGACCCAGTACTTC. This sequence encodes CASSYTRRETQYF. The gene calls are TRBV6-2 or TRBV6-3 and TRBJ2-5, with D possibly being TRBD2 (5 bases). The length of the CDR3 is 13 residues. From germline, CDR1 is MNHEY and CDR2 SVGEGT. The V gene lost 3 bases and the J gene lost 4 bases, with 9 bases spanning the gap.

This chain joins TRBV7-2 and TRBJ2-7; 13 bases align to TRBD2. The CDR3 is made up of 17 amino acids. Germline CDR1 is SGHTA and CDR2 is FQGNSA. Unmatched junction bases numbered 15, after V lost 5 bases and J lost 8 bases. As DNA, the CDR3 is TGTGCCAGCAGCCTGACCGGACTAGCGGGGGCCCAGTTACAGCAGTACTTC. As protein: CASSLTGLAGAQLQQYF.

The chain recombines TRBV5-1 with TRBJ2-3; TRBD2 agrees at 8 bases. Per germline, CDR1 SGHRS and CDR2 YFSETQ. The V and J ends lost 4 bases and 0 bases, in that order; junction bases with no gene match: 13. The CDR3 is 18 amino acids. This chain's CDR3 is CASSRIRGGGPSTDTQYF. The CDR3 bases are TGCGCCAGCAGCCGCATTAGAGGCGGGGGGCCTAGCACAGATACGCAGTATTTT.

The chain combines TRBV6-2 or TRBV6-3 with TRBJ1-2, with D tentatively TRBD1 (6 bases). CDR1 and CDR2 (germline): MNHEY, SVGEGT. There are 14 residues in the CDR3. V lost 1 base, J lost 7 bases, and 13 bases lay in between. Here the CDR3 reads CASSYFSGGTGYTF. The CDR3 bases are TGTGCCAGCAGTTACTTTTCGGGGGGCACTGGCTACACCTTC.

The V and J genes are TRBV7-9 and TRBJ2-1; D not resolved. The CDR3 is 13 amino acids. Trimming took off 5 bases at V and 5 bases at J, with 10 bases between the two ends. Germline CDR1 is SEHNR and CDR2 is FQNEAQ (reference sequence). The DNA for the CDR3 is TGTGCCAGCAGCCAGTTGACAAACAATGAGCAGTTCTTC. It specifies CASSQLTNNEQFF. The whole variable domain, remainder taken from reference TRBV7-9 and TRBJ2-1, is DTGVSQNPRHKITKRGQNVTFRCDPISEHNRLYWYRQTLGQGPEFLTYFQNEAQLEKSRLLSDRFSAERPKGSFSTLEIQRTEQGDSAMYLCASSQLTNNEQFFGPGTRLTVL.

The J gene is TRBJ1-2, the V gene TRBV7-2; D might be TRBD1 (5 bases). This CDR3 has 15 residues. Germline-derived CDR1 and CDR2 are SGHTA and FQGNSA. The V end lost 1 base, the J end lost 4 bases, and 13 bases lay between the germline ends. CDR3 loop: CASSLDLGRAYGYTF. CDR3 nucleotides: TGTGCCAGCAGCTTAGATCTCGGCAGGGCCTATGGCTACACCTTC. The full variable domain, rest sourced from reference TRBV7-2 and TRBJ1-2, is GAGVSQSPSNKVTEKGKDVELRCDPISGHTALYWYRQSLGQGLEFLIYFQGNSAPDKSGLPSDRFSAERTGGSVSTLTIQRTQQEDSAVYLCASSLDLGRAYGYTFGSGTRLTVV.

V is TRBV7-8 and J is TRBJ1-1, with 8 bases that match TRBD1. There are 16 residues in the CDR3. The J segment lost 3 bases and the V segment lost 3 bases, leaving 9 bases of the junction unmatched. The germline V gene has CDR1 SGHVS and CDR2 FQNEAQ. CDR3 protein: CASSFGQGGVYTEAFF. The CDR3 DNA reads TGTGCCAGCAGCTTTGGACAGGGAGGGGTGTACACTGAAGCTTTCTTT.

A word on this clone: Other DNA sequences in the sample encode the same CDR3. The chain carries TRBV5-1 and TRBJ2-5; no firm D call. CDR3 length: 13 amino acids. Germline values: CDR1 SGHRS, CDR2 YFSETQ. V lost 0 bases, J lost 5 bases, and 8 bases lay in between. CDR3 nucleotides: TGCGCCAGCAGCTTGGGCCAAGCTGAGACCCAGTACTTC. It encodes CASSLGQAETQYF.

The chain links TRBV5-1 to TRBJ2-3; the match to TRBD2 covers 14 bases. Looked up from germline, CDR1 is SGHRS and CDR2 is YFSETQ. The V gene end was trimmed by 4 bases and the J gene end by 2 bases; junction bases not matched to a gene: 6. CDR3 length: 17 amino acids. DNA of the CDR3: TGCGCCAGCAGCCCAGGACTAGCGGGGGGTAACACAGATACGCAGTATTTT. Encoded protein: CASSPGLAGGNTDTQYF.

Turning to this clone: This specimen includes other DNA sequences encoding the same CDR3. The chain is built from TRBV6-5 and TRBJ2-1; D perhaps matches TRBD2 (6 bases). Per germline, CDR1 MNHEY and CDR2 SVGAGI. V lost 6 bases, J lost 3 bases, and 12 bases lay in between. This CDR3 contains 14 residues. The CDR3 nucleotides are TGTGCCAGCAGGGCCGGGACTGACTACAATGAGCAGTTCTTC. Its translation is CASRAGTDYNEQFF.

This rearrangement joins TRBV6-6 to TRBJ2-3; D is perhaps TRBD1 (6 bases). Germline V gene data show CDR1 as MNHNY and CDR2 as SVGAGI (reference sequence). V dropped 0 bases and J dropped 5 bases, with 6 bases sitting between them. The CDR3 sequence is 13 residues long. This chain's CDR3 is CASSYSGGDTQYF. In DNA form, the CDR3 reads TGTGCCAGCAGTTACTCAGGGGGAGATACGCAGTATTTT.

The chain recombines TRBV6-5 with TRBJ1-1; the D gene is possibly TRBD1 (6 bases). V was clipped by 8 bases and J by 6 bases, with 16 bases between them. Germline values: CDR1 MNHEY, CDR2 SVGAGI. The CDR3 consists of 13 residues. The CDR3 nucleotides read TGTGCCAGCGGCCAGACAGGCTTATCTGAAGCTTTCTTT. Residues: CASGQTGLSEAFF.

The V and J genes are TRBV12-3 or TRBV12-4 and TRBJ2-7; D may be TRBD2 (6 bases). V gave up 6 bases and J gave up 6 bases, with 12 bases separating them. The CDR3 consists of 12 residues. Here the CDR3 DNA reads TGTGCCAGCAGCCGGAGGGGCCCCGAGCAGTACTTC. It codes for CASSRRGPEQYF.

The chain has TRBV4-3 and TRBJ2-7, with TRBD2 matching over 10 bases. The CDR3 sequence is 17 residues long. V shed 0 bases, J shed 4 bases, and the junction held 9 bases outside the gene matches. CDR1 LGHNA and CDR2 YSLEER come from the germline V gene. As DNA, the CDR3 is TGCGCCAGCAGCCAAGACCCCGGTAGCGGGAGGTATTACGAGCAGTACTTC. It encodes CASSQDPGSGRYYEQYF.